This T cell receptor beta chain stems from a study of blood T cell repertoires in COVID-19. Overall study context: Material from acute and convalescent COVID-19 was sourced from the United States, Italy and Spain.

From germline, CDR1 is SEHNR and CDR2 FQNEAQ (reference sequence). V was clipped by 5 bases and J by 8 bases; unmatched bases: 5. The CDR3 has 14 residues. Authors' analysis steps: Reference gene primers were amplified, and this amplification served to estimate nucleated cell counts. The data were produced by immunoSEQ multiplex PCR, yet TCRdb's version contains in-frame clones alone and is incomplete. For V, J and clone size, that table is used; D and trimming come from the DNA. The data contain 410,000 or so clones, about 88% of them singletons. The sequenced sample consisted of peripheral blood. This receptor was identified in a woman aged 40 to 50 with COVID-19, enrolled during active disease. The V and J genes are TRBV7-9 and TRBJ1-4, with 10 bases identical to TRBD1. Written as DNA, the CDR3 is TGTGCCAGCAGCCGGACAGGGGGGGAGGAAAAACTGTTTTTT. Its translation is CASSRTGGEEKLFF.